A single sample is the source of the 31 T cell receptor beta chains below, sequenced in a study of blood T cell repertoires in COVID-19. TCRdb's copy holds only in-frame clones and misses some; the assay was immunoSEQ multiplex PCR. Of about 220,000 clones detected, just under 85% appear once; the ten largest clones hold 15%. Material: PBMCs or T cells enriched from blood (not recorded which). These receptors were collected from a man aged 35 to 55 who had recovered from COVID-19.

The V gene is TRBV28, the J gene TRBJ1-1; D remains unclear. Germline V lookup: CDR1 MDHEN, CDR2 SYDVKM. This CDR3 has 12 residues. Trimming stripped 3 bases from V and 4 bases from J, with 6 bases between. CDR3 nucleotide sequence: TGTGCCAGCAGTTTGTGGAGCACTGAAGCTTTCTTT. It translates to CASSLWSTEAFF.

The chain has TRBV7-3 and TRBJ2-2; 10 positions match TRBD2. The CDR3 length is 16 residues. Germline assignment: CDR1 SGHTA and CDR2 FQGTGA. Unmatched junction bases numbered 6, after V lost 5 bases and J lost 3 bases. The CDR3 bases are TGTGCCAGCAGCCAAGCGGGAGGGCAGGACACCGGGGAGCTGTTTTTT. Translated: CASSQAGGQDTGELFF.

The rearrangement joins TRBV20-1 to TRBJ1-1; the D is unclear. The CDR3 covers 15 residues. Germline lookup yields CDR1 DFQATT and CDR2 SNEGSKA (reference sequence). V was clipped by 3 bases and J by 3 bases, with 17 bases between them. This chain's CDR3 is CSASPAAGSHTEAFF. The CDR3, as DNA: TGCAGTGCTAGTCCCGCCGCGGGGTCCCACACTGAAGCTTTCTTT.

The genes are TRBV7-3 and TRBJ2-1; TRBD2 matches 10 bases. With V trimmed by 5 bases and J by 2 bases, 6 bases remained unmatched. CDR3 length: 16 amino acids. The germline gives CDR1 SGHTA, CDR2 FQGTGA. In DNA form, the CDR3 reads TGTGCCAGCAGCCCTAGCGGGAGAGGGGCCTACAATGAGCAGTTCTTC. This sequence encodes CASSPSGRGAYNEQFF.

CDR3 nucleotides: TGTGCCAGCAGCCTTACAGAAGATAATTCACCCCTCCACTTT. Encoded protein: CASSLTEDNSPLHF. The chain is built from TRBV7-8 and TRBJ1-6; D remains ambiguous. This CDR3 has 14 residues. Trimming cost V 5 bases and J 5 bases, with 10 bases left between them. Germline V gives CDR1 SGHVS, CDR2 FQNEAQ.

In DNA form, the CDR3 reads TGTGCCAGCAATTCGAACACCTATGGCTACACCTTC. It yields the protein CASNSNTYGYTF. The chain uses TRBV2 and TRBJ1-2, with D hard to call. The CDR3 is 12 amino acids. The germline gives CDR1 SNHLY, CDR2 FYNNEI. V lost 7 bases and J lost 4, with 10 bases in between.

This clone was counted at least ten times. The V gene is TRBV19, the J gene TRBJ1-6; weak D call: TRBD1 (6 bases). Trimming shortened V by 8 bases and J by 0 bases, and 14 bases separated the two germline ends. The CDR3 contains 16 residues. Germline V gene data show CDR1 as LNHDA and CDR2 as SQIVND (reference sequence). CDR3 sequence reads: CASSGRQVSYNSPLHF. The CDR3 coding sequence is TGTGCCAGTTCGGGTCGACAGGTCTCCTATAATTCACCCCTCCACTTT.

J is TRBJ2-3 and V is TRBV4-1; possibly TRBD2 for D (6 bases). The CDR3 extends over 15 amino acids. V lost 2 bases to trimming and J lost 0 bases, with 9 bases between them. In germline, CDR1 is MGHRA, CDR2 YSYEKL. The CDR3 nucleotides are TGCGCCAGCAGCCAAACGGGACTTAGCACAGATACGCAGTATTTT. Its translation: CASSQTGLSTDTQYF.

The chain is built from TRBV24-1 and TRBJ2-3, with 9 bases matching TRBD2. Germline values: CDR1 KGHDR, CDR2 SFDVKD. The CDR3 has 16 residues. V shed 1 base and J 1 base; nucleotides not matched to a gene: 2. The CDR3 DNA is TGTGCCACCAGTGATTTTTCTAGCGGGGGCACAGATACGCAGTATTTT. Its protein is CATSDFSSGGTDTQYF.

This clone was seen once. The V gene is TRBV9, the J gene TRBJ1-3, with D perhaps TRBD1 (5 bases). The V gene's germline CDR1 is SGDLS and CDR2 YYNGEE. The ends were cut back, 4 bases at V and 8 bases at J, with 19 bases in the middle. CDR3 length equals 15 residues. CDR3 bases: TGTGCCAGCAGCCGGGACTTCCATCCCCAGGACACCATATATTTT. Encoded protein: CASSRDFHPQDTIYF. Together with reference TRBV9 and TRBJ1-3, the CDR3 gives the full variable domain: DSGVTQTPKHLITATGQRVTLRCSPRSGDLSVYWYQQSLDQGLQFLIQYYNGEERAKGNILERFSAQQFPDLHSELNLSSLELGDSALYFCASSRDFHPQDTIYFGEGSWLTVV.

The V gene is TRBV5-6, the J gene TRBJ1-1; 12 bases align to TRBD1. The CDR3 sequence is 16 residues long. V lost 4 bases to trimming and J lost 0 bases; unmatched junction nucleotides: 4. The germline CDR1 and CDR2 sequences are SGHDT and YYEEEE. CDR3 loop: CASSDGTGGLNTEAFF. In DNA, the CDR3 is TGTGCCAGCAGCGACGGGACAGGGGGCTTGAACACTGAAGCTTTCTTT.

The chain is built from TRBV24-1 and TRBJ1-5; 7 bases line up with TRBD1. The V and J ends lost 3 bases and 7 bases, in that order; junction bases with no gene match: 11. The germline gives CDR1 KGHDR, CDR2 SFDVKD. This CDR3 contains 16 residues. The CDR3 spells CATSDPRQGSGQPQHF. The DNA of the CDR3 is TGTGCCACCAGTGATCCTAGACAGGGTTCGGGGCAGCCCCAGCATTTT.

This clone appeared a single time. The gene calls are TRBV5-6 and TRBJ2-2, with 9 bases identical to TRBD1. V shed 2 bases, J shed 4 bases, and the junction held 6 bases outside the gene matches. The CDR3 is made up of 16 amino acids. Germline loops: CDR1 SGHDT, CDR2 YYEEEE. The CDR3 coding sequence is TGTGCCAGCAGCTTAACCGGGACAGGGAGCACCGGGGAGCTGTTTTTT. This encodes CASSLTGTGSTGELFF. Looking up the rest from reference TRBV5-6 and TRBJ2-2 gives the full variable domain: DAGVTQSPTHLIKTRGQQVTLRCSPKSGHDTVSWYQQALGQGPQFIFQYYEEEERQRGNFPDRFSGHQFPNYSSELNVNALLLGDSALYLCASSLTGTGSTGELFFGEGSRLTVL.

This clone appeared a few times. The V call is TRBV4-3, the J call TRBJ1-4, with TRBD1 as a possible D gene (5 bases). V shed 0 bases and J shed 4 bases, with 15 bases lying between them. This CDR3 has 17 amino acids. Germline V gene lookup returns CDR1 LGHNA and CDR2 YSLEER. The CDR3 is CASSQESGGLRNEKLFF. In DNA form, the CDR3 reads TGCGCCAGCAGCCAAGAATCGGGGGGACTCCGTAATGAAAAACTGTTTTTT.

The chain couples TRBV28 to TRBJ2-5, with 9 positions matching TRBD2. The CDR3 is 15 residues long. Germline CDR1 MDHEN, CDR2 SYDVKM. V lost 4 bases and J lost 5; bases outside the gene matches: 8. The DNA of the CDR3 is TGTGCCAGCAGTTCGCTAGCGGGGCGTCGGGAGACCCAGTACTTC. Its protein is CASSSLAGRRETQYF.

The chain has TRBV18 and TRBJ2-5; D not certain. Germline V gene sequence: CDR1 KGHSH, CDR2 LQKENI. The CDR3 runs 16 residues. V was clipped by 2 bases and J by 4 bases, with 17 bases between them. The CDR3 DNA sequence: TGTGCCAGCTCACCAGAGTACAGTTTTACGGCAGAGACCCAGTACTTC. As protein: CASSPEYSFTAETQYF.

The rearrangement joins TRBV3-1 (or the pseudogene TRBV3-2) to TRBJ2-7, with a weak D call TRBD1 (5 bases). Germline loops: CDR1 LGHDT, CDR2 YNNKEL (reference sequence). V dropped 3 bases and J dropped 2 bases, with 14 bases sitting between them. The CDR3 consists of 15 residues. The CDR3 region is CASSQRWGLTYEQYF. The CDR3 nucleotides read TGTGCCAGCAGCCAGCGTTGGGGCCTCACCTACGAGCAGTACTTC.

The genes are TRBV7-9 and TRBJ1-4; D might be TRBD1 (5 bases). The CDR3 covers 14 residues. Per the germline V gene, CDR1 is SEHNR and CDR2 is FQNEAQ (reference sequence). V lost 0 bases to trimming and J lost 7 bases, with 9 bases between them. This CDR3 reads CASSLARGGEKLFF. In DNA, the CDR3 is TGTGCCAGCAGCTTAGCGCGCGGGGGTGAAAAACTGTTTTTT.

Points on this clone: Mismatch with germline at one junction end may stem from a read error. The chain combines TRBV3-1 (or the pseudogene TRBV3-2) with TRBJ1-5, with TRBD1 as a possible D gene (5 bases). Germline CDR1 and CDR2: LGHDT and YNNKEL (reference sequence). The CDR3 spans 14 residues. In DNA form, the CDR3 reads TGTGCCAGCAGCCCGGACAATAGCTATCAGCCCCAGCATTTT. It translates to CASSPDNSYQPQHF.

This clone occurred once. The rearrangement joins TRBV5-4 to TRBJ2-2, with D uncertain. Germline assignment: CDR1 SGHNT and CDR2 YYREEE (reference sequence). With 7 bases removed from V and 1 base from J, the gap between germline ends came to 11 bases. This CDR3 spans 14 amino acids. The CDR3 nucleotides are TGTGCCAGCGTTTTGGCAGGGAACACCGGGGAGCTGTTTTTT. This encodes CASVLAGNTGELFF.

V and J are TRBV9 and TRBJ1-5; D is undetermined. With 0 bases removed from V and 8 bases from J, the gap between germline ends came to 15 bases. The CDR3 totals 15 residues. Per germline, CDR1 SGDLS and CDR2 YYNGEE. The CDR3 DNA sequence: TGTGCCAGCAGCGTAGGGGGTAGAGGGTGGGAGCCCCAGCATTTT. Translating gives CASSVGGRGWEPQHF.

The chain recombines TRBV10-1 with TRBJ1-2; no definite D call. Germline CDR1 is WNHNN and CDR2 is SYGVQD (reference sequence). The CDR3 runs to 13 residues. V was pared by 0 bases and J by 7 bases, with 9 bases between. The DNA for the CDR3 is TGCGCCAGCAGTGAGTCGATTACAGCTGGCTACACCTTC. Translated, it gives CASSESITAGYTF.

This clone was seen once. The chain is built from TRBV7-2 and TRBJ1-3, with D possibly matching TRBD1 (6 bases). From germline, CDR1 is SGHTA and CDR2 FQGNSA. The CDR3 length is 15 residues. Trimming stripped 5 bases from V and 3 bases from J, with 14 bases between. The CDR3 DNA is TGTGCCAGCAGCGTACTACAGGGAATTGGAAACACCATATATTTT. Protein product: CASSVLQGIGNTIYF.

This clone was seen just once. The genes are TRBV28 and TRBJ2-5; D might be TRBD2 (6 bases). Germline assignment: CDR1 MDHEN and CDR2 SYDVKM. Trimming cost V 1 base and J 5 bases, with 11 bases left between them. This CDR3 has 14 amino acids. The CDR3 protein is CASSLSGSYETQYF. The CDR3 DNA reads as TGTGCCAGCAGTTTATCCGGGAGCTACGAGACCCAGTACTTC.

The gene calls are TRBV19 and TRBJ2-7; 8 bases are shared with TRBD2. Germline-derived CDR1 and CDR2 are LNHDA and SQIVND (reference sequence). Germline trimming cut 2 bases from V and 6 bases from J; bases unmatched to any gene: 6. The CDR3 is made up of 14 amino acids. CDR3 sequence: CASSISGGSGEQYF. In nucleotides, the CDR3 is TGTGCCAGTAGTATATCGGGGGGGAGCGGCGAGCAGTACTTC.

CDR3 DNA: TGTGCCAGCTCACCTAAAGTTCACGGTTTGACAGAGCAGTACTTC. It is translated as CASSPKVHGLTEQYF. The V and J genes are TRBV18 and TRBJ2-7; D not resolved. Trimming removed 3 bases from V and 7 bases from J, with 19 bases in between. This CDR3 comprises 15 residues. In germline, CDR1 is KGHSH, CDR2 LQKENI.

This chain uses TRBV7-3 with TRBJ2-2; no firm D call. This CDR3 is 16 amino acids long. The germline gives CDR1 SGHTA, CDR2 FQGTGA. The V end lost 5 bases, the J end lost 0 bases, and 13 bases lay between the germline ends. CDR3: CASSPSVAANTGELFF. The DNA for the CDR3 is TGTGCCAGCAGCCCCAGCGTGGCCGCGAACACCGGGGAGCTGTTTTTT.

The chain links TRBV7-2 to TRBJ1-3, with 11 bases lining up with TRBD1. CDR1 is SGHTA and CDR2 is FQGNSA in the germline V gene. The CDR3 totals 16 residues. V trimming: 5 bases; J trimming: 4 bases; junction bases outside the gene matches: 7. The CDR3 region is CASSPGQGAPGNTIYF. In DNA form, the CDR3 reads TGTGCCAGCAGCCCAGGACAGGGGGCGCCGGGAAACACCATATATTTT.

This clone was observed once. The chain is built from TRBV5-1 and TRBJ1-2; D gene unclear. This CDR3 has 20 residues. Germline V gives CDR1 SGHRS, CDR2 YFSETQ. V was pared by 0 bases and J by 5 bases, with 29 bases between. CDR3 protein: CASSLGHTNVPKDWKYGYTF. The CDR3 DNA is TGCGCCAGCAGCTTGGGGCACACTAACGTCCCTAAAGATTGGAAATATGGCTACACCTTC.

The chain carries TRBV10-3 and TRBJ2-7, with 11 bases fitting TRBD2. CDR3 length equals 15 residues. Germline V lookup: CDR1 ENHRY, CDR2 SYGVKD. V was clipped by 7 bases and J by 13 bases; unmatched bases: 18. CDR3 in DNA: TGTGCCATCACCGGGACTAGCGGACCCTTCTACGAACATTACTTC. Its translation: CAITGTSGPFYEHYF.

This clone was picked up a small number of times. V and J are TRBV24-1 and TRBJ1-6; TRBD1 agrees at 8 bases. The CDR3 is 17 residues long. With 3 bases clipped from V and 2 bases from J, the junction kept 5 bases outside the gene matches. Germline CDR1 KGHDR, CDR2 SFDVKD. In nucleotides, the CDR3 is TGTGCCACCAGTGATAAGGGACAGGCGCCCTATAATTCACCCCTCCACTTT. Amino acid sequence: CATSDKGQAPYNSPLHF.